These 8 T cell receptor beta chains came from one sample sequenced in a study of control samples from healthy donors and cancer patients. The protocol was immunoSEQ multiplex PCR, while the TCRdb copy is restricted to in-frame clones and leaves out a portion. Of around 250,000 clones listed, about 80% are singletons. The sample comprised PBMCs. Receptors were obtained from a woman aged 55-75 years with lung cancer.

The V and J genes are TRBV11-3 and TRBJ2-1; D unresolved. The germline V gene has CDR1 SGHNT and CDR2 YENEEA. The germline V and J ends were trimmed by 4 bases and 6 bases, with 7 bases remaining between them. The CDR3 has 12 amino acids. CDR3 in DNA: TGTGCCAGCAGCTCAGGTTCCAATGAGCAGTTCTTC. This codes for CASSSGSNEQFF.

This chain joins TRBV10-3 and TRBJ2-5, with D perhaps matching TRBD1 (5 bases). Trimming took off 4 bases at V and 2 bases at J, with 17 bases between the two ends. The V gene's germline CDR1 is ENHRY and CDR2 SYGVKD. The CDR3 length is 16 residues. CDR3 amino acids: CAISVGAAVDQETQYF. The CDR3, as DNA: TGTGCCATCAGTGTTGGGGCGGCGGTTGATCAAGAGACCCAGTACTTC.

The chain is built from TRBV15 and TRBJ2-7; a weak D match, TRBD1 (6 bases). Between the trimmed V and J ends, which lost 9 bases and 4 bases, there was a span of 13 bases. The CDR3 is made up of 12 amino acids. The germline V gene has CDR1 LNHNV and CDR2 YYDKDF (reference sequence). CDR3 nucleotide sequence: TGTGCCACTATGGGACAAAAATACGAGCAGTACTTC. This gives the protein CATMGQKYEQYF. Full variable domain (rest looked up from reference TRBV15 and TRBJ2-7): DAMVIQNPRYQVTQFGKPVTLSCSQTLNHNVMYWYQQKSSQAPKLLFHYYDKDFNNEADTPDNFQSRRPNTSFCFLDIRSPGLGDTAMYLCATMGQKYEQYFGPGTRLTVT.

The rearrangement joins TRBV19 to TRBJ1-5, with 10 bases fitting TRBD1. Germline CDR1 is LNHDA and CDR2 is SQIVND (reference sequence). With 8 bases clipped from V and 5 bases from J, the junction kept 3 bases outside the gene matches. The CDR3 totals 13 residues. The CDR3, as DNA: TGTGCCAGTCGGACAGGGGGTGATCAGCCCCAGCATTTT. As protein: CASRTGGDQPQHF.

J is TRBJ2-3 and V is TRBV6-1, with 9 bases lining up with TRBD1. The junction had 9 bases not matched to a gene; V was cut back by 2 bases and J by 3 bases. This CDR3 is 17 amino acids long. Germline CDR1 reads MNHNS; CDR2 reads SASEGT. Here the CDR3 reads CASSETPAGTGTDTQYF. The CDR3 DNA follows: TGTGCCAGCAGTGAAACGCCAGCCGGGACAGGGACAGATACGCAGTATTTT.

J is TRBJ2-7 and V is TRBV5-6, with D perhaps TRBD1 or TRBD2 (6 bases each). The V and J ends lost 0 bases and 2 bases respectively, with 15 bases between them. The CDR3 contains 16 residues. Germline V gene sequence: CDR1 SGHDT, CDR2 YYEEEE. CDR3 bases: TGTGCCAGCAGCTTGGGGTGGGGGGCGACCCCCTACGAGCAGTACTTC. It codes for CASSLGWGATPYEQYF.

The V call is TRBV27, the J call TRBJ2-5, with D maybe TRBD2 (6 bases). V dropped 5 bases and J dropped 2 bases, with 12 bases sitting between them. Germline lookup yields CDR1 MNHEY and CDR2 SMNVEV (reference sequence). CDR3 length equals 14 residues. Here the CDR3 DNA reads TGTGCCAGCAGTAAGCTTGGGGGGCAAGAGACCCAGTACTTC. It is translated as CASSKLGGQETQYF.

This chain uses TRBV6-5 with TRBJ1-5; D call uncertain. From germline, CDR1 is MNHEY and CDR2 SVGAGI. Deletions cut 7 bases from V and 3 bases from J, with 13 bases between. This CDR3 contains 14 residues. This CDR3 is CASNLGSDNQPQHF. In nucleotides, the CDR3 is TGTGCCAGCAATTTAGGGTCCGACAATCAGCCCCAGCATTTT.